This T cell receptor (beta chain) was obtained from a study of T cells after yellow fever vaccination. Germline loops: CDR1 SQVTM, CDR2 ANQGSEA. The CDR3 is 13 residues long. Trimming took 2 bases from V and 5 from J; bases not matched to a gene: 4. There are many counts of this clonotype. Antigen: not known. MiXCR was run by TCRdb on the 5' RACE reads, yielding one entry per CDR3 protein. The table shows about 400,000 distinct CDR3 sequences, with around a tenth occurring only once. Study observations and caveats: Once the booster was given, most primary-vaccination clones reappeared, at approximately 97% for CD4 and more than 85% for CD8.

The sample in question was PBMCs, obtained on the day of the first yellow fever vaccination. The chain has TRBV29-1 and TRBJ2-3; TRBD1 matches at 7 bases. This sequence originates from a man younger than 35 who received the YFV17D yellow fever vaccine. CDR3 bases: TGCAGCGTTGAAAACAGGGGCGGAGATACGCAGTATTTT. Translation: CSVENRGGDTQYF.